This T cell receptor beta chain was sequenced in a study of blood T cell repertoires in COVID-19. Across the whole study: Sources were T cells, B-cell-depleted T cells, or PBMCs; the material itself was cDNA or gDNA.

The assay was immunoSEQ multiplex PCR, and TCRdb's table has in-frame clones only and misses some. The repertoire consists of approximately 200,000 clones, with approximately 82% occurring once and the leading ten covering about 6.9%. In germline, CDR1 is LGHNA, CDR2 YNFKEQ. CDR3 length: 16 residues. Trimming took 1 base from V and 4 from J, leaving 16 bases between them. This clone was detected only a few times. The gene calls are TRBV4-2 and TRBJ1-1, with a tentative D call TRBD1 (6 bases). Sequenced input: peripheral blood. The receptor comes from a human donor with acute or convalescent COVID-19. The donor label of this sample is uncertain. CDR3 in DNA: TGTGCCAGCAGCCAAGTTGGGCGGGGGCGCGGCACTGAAGCTTTCTTT. Translating gives CASSQVGRGRGTEAFF.